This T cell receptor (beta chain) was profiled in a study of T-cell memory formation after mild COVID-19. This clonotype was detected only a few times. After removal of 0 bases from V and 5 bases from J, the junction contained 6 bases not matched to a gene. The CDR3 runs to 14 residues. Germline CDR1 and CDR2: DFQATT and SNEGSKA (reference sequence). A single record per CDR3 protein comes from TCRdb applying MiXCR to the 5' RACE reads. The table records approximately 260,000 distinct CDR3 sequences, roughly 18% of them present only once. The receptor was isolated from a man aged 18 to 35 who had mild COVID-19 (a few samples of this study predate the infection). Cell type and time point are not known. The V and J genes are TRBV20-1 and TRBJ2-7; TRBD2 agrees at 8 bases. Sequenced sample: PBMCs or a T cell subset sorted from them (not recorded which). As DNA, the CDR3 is TGCAGTGCTAGAGATTCGGGAGGGTTAAACGAGCAGTACGTC. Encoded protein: CSARDSGGLNEQYV.